Below are 10 T cell receptor beta chains sequenced from a single sample in a study of blood T cell repertoires in COVID-19 (dated by TCRdb to about 2020). Libraries were prepared through the immunoSEQ multiplex PCR assay. TCRdb provides this immuneACCESS table in a form limited to in-frame rearrangements. Some clones are lacking; in checked studies, under half of them reflect an unresolved V gene, and why the rest are absent is not known. Present in this sample are roughly 69,000 clones, around 73% of which were seen just once. The ten largest clones add up to 12% to 15% of the sample. The sequencing sample was made of peripheral blood. Receptors were obtained from a man between 60 and 75 years old with COVID-19, enrolled during active disease.

The chain employs TRBV27 and TRBJ1-2, with TRBD1 matching 7 bases. Looked up from germline, CDR1 is MNHEY and CDR2 is SMNVEV (reference sequence). This CDR3 region has 13 residues. Losses at the gene ends were 3 bases for V and 6 bases for J; bases not matched to a gene: 4. CDR3 sequence reads: CASSFARGNGYTF. For the CDR3, the DNA is TGTGCCAGCAGTTTCGCCAGGGGGAATGGCTACACCTTC.

The V gene is TRBV2, the J gene TRBJ2-3; a possible D gene is TRBD1 (6 bases). The CDR3 is made up of 14 amino acids. Trimming took 7 bases from V and 1 from J, leaving 12 bases between them. Germline V gene data show CDR1 as SNHLY and CDR2 as FYNNEI. CDR3 region: CASKQGWGTDTQYF. The CDR3 region has the DNA TGTGCCAGCAAACAGGGTTGGGGCACAGATACGCAGTATTTT.

V and J are TRBV5-6 and TRBJ2-7; TRBD1 matches at 7 bases. V gave up 2 bases and J gave up 6 bases; unmatched junction bases: 5. There are 13 residues in the CDR3. The germline V gene has CDR1 SGHDT and CDR2 YYEEEE. The CDR3 DNA reads as TGTGCCAGCAGCTTACCGAACAGGGGCGAGCAGTACTTC. Its protein is CASSLPNRGEQYF.

Written as DNA, the CDR3 is TGTGCCAGCAGTTTAAAGGAGAACTATGGCTACACCTTC. Amino acid sequence: CASSLKENYGYTF. The V call is TRBV12-3 or TRBV12-4, the J call TRBJ1-2; no clear D gene. The CDR3 has 13 residues. Trimming pared 2 bases from V and 2 bases from J, leaving 6 bases between.

This clone was seen more than once but under ten times. This chain joins TRBV5-1 and TRBJ2-5; tentatively, D is TRBD1 (6 bases). With 4 bases removed from V and 5 bases from J, the gap between germline ends came to 18 bases. The CDR3 is 15 residues long. The germline V gene encodes CDR1 SGHRS and CDR2 YFSETQ. CDR3 amino acids: CASSPRTAEWETQYF. The CDR3 region has the DNA TGCGCCAGCAGCCCGCGGACAGCTGAATGGGAGACCCAGTACTTC.

The J gene is TRBJ1-2, the V gene TRBV6-5, with D uncertain. CDR1 is MNHEY, CDR2 SVGAGI, per germline. The CDR3 has 13 amino acids. The V end lost 7 bases, the J end lost 0 bases, and 9 bases lay between the germline ends. CDR3 region: CASTTQPNYGYTF. The CDR3 DNA follows: TGTGCCAGCACGACACAGCCTAACTATGGCTACACCTTC.

This clone was detected only a few times. The V gene is TRBV15, the J gene TRBJ2-7; no clear D. V was clipped by 5 bases and J by 6 bases, with 17 bases between them. CDR1 LNHNV and CDR2 YYDKDF come from the germline V gene (reference sequence). The CDR3 is 14 amino acids. The CDR3 reads CATSVSGYSSEQYF. The CDR3 nucleotides are TGTGCCACCAGCGTCTCCGGGTACTCGAGCGAGCAGTACTTC.

The chain employs TRBV5-4 and TRBJ2-1, with 10 positions matching TRBD2. This CDR3 has 14 amino acids. Germline values: CDR1 SGHNT, CDR2 YYREEE (reference sequence). V trimming: 4 bases; J trimming: 6 bases; junction bases outside the gene matches: 4. CDR3 in amino acids: CASSAGLATNEQFF. The CDR3 DNA follows: TGTGCCAGCAGCGCGGGACTAGCGACCAATGAGCAGTTCTTC.

This chain joins TRBV6-5 and TRBJ1-3; 7 bases agree with TRBD1. Germline V lookup: CDR1 MNHEY, CDR2 SVGAGI. This CDR3 contains 15 residues. V lost 7 bases and J lost 1; bases outside the gene matches: 7. CDR3 amino acids: CASTSPTGSGNTIYF. CDR3 nucleotide sequence: TGTGCCAGCACCTCCCCGACAGGGTCTGGAAACACCATATATTTT.

The V and J genes are TRBV6-5 and TRBJ2-7; D call uncertain. Germline CDR1 is MNHEY and CDR2 is SVGAGI. This CDR3 comprises 13 residues. Trimming took off 4 bases at V and 7 bases at J, with 14 bases between the two ends. The CDR3, as DNA: TGTGCCAGCAGTTCCGGCTCCAGGTTAGAGCAGTACTTC. It codes for CASSSGSRLEQYF.